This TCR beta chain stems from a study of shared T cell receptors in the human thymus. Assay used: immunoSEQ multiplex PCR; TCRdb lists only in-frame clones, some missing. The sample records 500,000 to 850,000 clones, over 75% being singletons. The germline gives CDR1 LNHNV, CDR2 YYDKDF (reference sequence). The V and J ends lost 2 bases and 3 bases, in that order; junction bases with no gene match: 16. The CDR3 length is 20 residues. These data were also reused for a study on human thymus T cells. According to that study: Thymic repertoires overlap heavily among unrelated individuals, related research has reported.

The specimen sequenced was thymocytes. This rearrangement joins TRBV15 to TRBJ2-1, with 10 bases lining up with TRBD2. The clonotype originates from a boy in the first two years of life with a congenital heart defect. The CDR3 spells CATSRSPLAGAKVGYNEQFF. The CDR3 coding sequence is TGTGCCACCAGCAGATCTCCCCTAGCGGGGGCTAAAGTTGGCTACAATGAGCAGTTCTTC. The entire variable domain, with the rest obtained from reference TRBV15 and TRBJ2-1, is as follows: DAMVIQNPRYQVTQFGKPVTLSCSQTLNHNVMYWYQQKSSQAPKLLFHYYDKDFNNEADTPDNFQSRRPNTSFCFLDIRSPGLGDTAMYLCATSRSPLAGAKVGYNEQFFGPGTRLTVL.